These 30 T cell receptor beta chains were all obtained from the same sample, sequenced in a study of glioma-infiltrating T cells. The iRepertoire nested amplicon-rescue multiplex PCR amplified TCR alpha and beta CDR3s from RNA. TCRdb called the multiplex PCR reads again in MiXCR, with one record for every CDR3 protein. The sample includes about 130,000 distinct CDR3 sequences, around 25% of them seen just once. Sequencing was performed on glioma tissue, nonneoplastic brain tissue, or PBMCs (not recorded which). Every receptor here comes from a human donor with low-grade glioma or glioblastoma, undergoing nonglioma brain surgery, or in good health (not recorded which).

V and J are TRBV7-9 and TRBJ2-3, with D tentatively TRBD2 (7 bases). V lost 2 bases, J lost 5 bases, and 14 bases lay in between. From germline, CDR1 is SEHNR and CDR2 FQNEAQ (reference sequence). The length of the CDR3 is 15 residues. The CDR3 loop reads CASSLSGGAGDTQYF. Here the CDR3 DNA reads TGTGCCAGCAGCTTAAGTGGGGGGGCCGGAGATACGCAGTATTTT.

V and J are TRBV28 and TRBJ2-4, with D maybe TRBD1 (5 bases). V gave up 7 bases and J gave up 2 bases, with 15 bases separating them. The CDR3 totals 15 residues. Germline V gene sequence: CDR1 MDHEN, CDR2 SYDVKM. The CDR3 DNA reads TGTGCCAGCAACCCATCAGGGAAATCCAAAAACATTCAGTACTTC. Translating gives CASNPSGKSKNIQYF.

This clonotype was picked up many times. CDR3 loop: CSARDMTRTDTQYF. The CDR3 coding sequence is TGCAGTGCTAGAGATATGACACGCACAGATACGCAGTATTTT. The gene calls are TRBV20-1 and TRBJ2-3; D call uncertain. Per germline, CDR1 DFQATT and CDR2 SNEGSKA (reference sequence). Trimming pared 0 bases from V and 1 base from J, leaving 8 bases between. This CDR3 spans 14 amino acids.

The table lists this clonotype with a few counts. The CDR3 reads CASSEAGQGSYNEQFF. DNA for the CDR3: TGTGCCAGCAGTGAAGCGGGACAGGGTTCCTACAATGAGCAGTTCTTC. The chain uses TRBV2 and TRBJ2-1; 9 bases match TRBD1. The trim removed 0 bases at V and 1 base at J, leaving 1 base unmatched. Looked up from germline, CDR1 is SNHLY and CDR2 is FYNNEI. There are 16 residues in the CDR3.

This clonotype has at least ten counts. The rearrangement uses TRBV15 and TRBJ1-1; no firm D call. Per the germline V gene, CDR1 is LNHNV and CDR2 is YYDKDF (reference sequence). Trimming shortened V by 9 bases and J by 2 bases, and 19 bases separated the two germline ends. This CDR3 comprises 15 residues. The CDR3 nucleotides read TGTGCCACTAGCCCCCCGGGTTCCCTAAACACTGAAGCTTTCTTT. This translates into CATSPPGSLNTEAFF.

As regards this clonotype: The junction does not match germline at one end; this may be a read error. The rearrangement links TRBV12-3 or TRBV12-4 to TRBJ1-5; D unclear. CDR3 length: 14 residues. CDR3 sequence reads: CARSLAHRDQPQHF. In nucleotides, the CDR3 is TGTGCCCGCAGTTTAGCGCACAGAGATCAGCCACAGCATTTT.

This clonotype has ten or more counts. The genes are TRBV20-1 and TRBJ2-3; TRBD1 matches at 8 bases. The junction had 10 bases not matched to a gene; V was cut back by 1 base and J by 4 bases. CDR3 size: 16 residues. CDR1 DFQATT and CDR2 SNEGSKA come from the germline V gene (reference sequence). The CDR3 is CSARGDPQGAADTQYF. Written as DNA, the CDR3 is TGCAGTGCTAGAGGAGACCCGCAGGGGGCCGCAGATACGCAGTATTTT.

This clonotype was seen at least ten times. The chain couples TRBV10-2 to TRBJ1-1, with TRBD1 matching 10 bases. V dropped 6 bases and J dropped 4; count of bases not matched to a gene: 5. CDR3 length: 14 amino acids. The germline V gene has CDR1 WSHSY and CDR2 SAAADI. The CDR3 protein is CASSRDRGTTEAFF. The CDR3 bases are TGCGCCAGCAGCCGGGACAGGGGAACCACTGAAGCTTTCTTT.

This clonotype was found many times. This chain joins TRBV29-1 and TRBJ1-1, with D possibly matching TRBD1 (6 bases). The length of the CDR3 is 13 residues. Trimming took 7 bases from V and 1 from J, leaving 13 bases between them. Germline V gene lookup returns CDR1 SQVTM and CDR2 ANQGSEA. CDR3 sequence: CSAQQTGNTEAFF. CDR3 sequence (DNA): TGCAGCGCCCAACAGACAGGGAACACTGAAGCTTTCTTT.

The chain uses TRBV24-1 and TRBJ1-2; 7 nucleotides agree with TRBD1. CDR3 length equals 16 residues. After removal of 5 bases from V and 7 bases from J, the junction contained 15 bases not matched to a gene. Germline loops: CDR1 KGHDR, CDR2 SFDVKD. CDR3 in amino acids: CATSGIGRDSLPGYTF. For the CDR3, the DNA is TGTGCCACCAGTGGCATAGGCCGGGACAGCTTGCCTGGCTACACCTTC.

This clonotype was counted between two and nine times. The chain uses TRBV7-3 and TRBJ2-1, with 7 positions matching TRBD1. V trimming: 3 bases; J trimming: 0 bases; junction bases outside the gene matches: 2. This CDR3 is built from 15 residues. Germline CDR1 reads SGHTA; CDR2 reads FQGTGA. CDR3 sequence (DNA): TGTGCCAGCAGCTTCGGGGACAGCTCCTACAATGAGCAGTTCTTC. As protein: CASSFGDSSYNEQFF.

This clonotype was counted ten times or more. The gene calls are TRBV20-1 and TRBJ2-5; unclear D gene. The CDR3 is made up of 15 amino acids. Germline V gene sequence: CDR1 DFQATT, CDR2 SNEGSKA (reference sequence). V lost 0 bases and J 0 bases, leaving 11 bases between the germline ends. This CDR3 is CSARDSDGHQETQYF. The CDR3 coding sequence is TGCAGTGCTAGAGATTCCGACGGGCACCAAGAGACCCAGTACTTC.

Only a few counts were recorded for this clonotype. This chain links TRBV6-1 with TRBJ1-6; 7 bases line up with TRBD1. This CDR3 spans 15 amino acids. Losses at the gene ends were 6 bases for V and 7 bases for J; bases not matched to a gene: 9. The germline CDR1 and CDR2 sequences are MNHNS and SASEGT. This chain's CDR3 is CASRRTGTVNSPLHF. The CDR3 DNA is TGTGCCAGCAGGCGGACCGGGACAGTAAATTCACCCCTCCACTTT.

This clonotype was counted only a few times. The V call is TRBV20-1, the J call TRBJ2-6; D possibly corresponds to TRBD1 (5 bases). CDR3 size: 16 residues. Germline lookup yields CDR1 DFQATT and CDR2 SNEGSKA (reference sequence). V gave up 3 bases and J gave up 0 bases, with 12 bases separating them. CDR3 DNA sequence: TGCAGTGCTAGCTTAGGACAACACTCTGGGGCCAACGTCCTGACTTTC. Translating gives CSASLGQHSGANVLTF.

This clonotype was picked up a small number of times. This chain joins TRBV20-1 and TRBJ2-5, with 8 bases that match TRBD1. The CDR3 is made up of 14 amino acids. Germline trimming cut 3 bases from V and 1 base from J; bases unmatched to any gene: 4. Germline V gene lookup returns CDR1 DFQATT and CDR2 SNEGSKA (reference sequence). The CDR3 protein is CSARDRAPQETQYF. The CDR3 DNA follows: TGCAGTGCTAGGGACAGGGCTCCCCAAGAGACCCAGTACTTC.

V and J are TRBV5-1 and TRBJ2-2; possible D gene TRBD1, 5 bases. The CDR3 has 13 residues. CDR1 and CDR2 (germline): SGHRS, YFSETQ. Trimming shortened V by 2 bases and J by 6 bases, and 8 bases separated the two germline ends. The CDR3 sequence: CASSFQGAGELFF. The CDR3 region has the DNA TGCGCCAGCAGCTTCCAGGGCGCCGGGGAGCTGTTTTTT.

This clonotype was seen ten or more times. This sequence joins TRBV6-1 and TRBJ1-1, with D perhaps matching TRBD1 (6 bases). Germline V gene lookup returns CDR1 MNHNS and CDR2 SASEGT. The CDR3 is 14 residues long. Trimming took off 6 bases at V and 2 bases at J, with 13 bases between the two ends. Written as DNA, the CDR3 is TGTGCCAGCAGGAACAACAGGGAAAACACTGAAGCTTTCTTT. Translated: CASRNNRENTEAFF.

This clonotype has just a few counts. V gene TRBV3-1 combines with J gene TRBJ1-5, with a possible D match to TRBD1 (5 bases). Germline values: CDR1 LGHDT, CDR2 YNNKEL (reference sequence). V dropped 4 bases and J dropped 7 bases, with 11 bases sitting between them. The CDR3 contains 13 residues. CDR3 nucleotides: TGTGCCAGCAGCCGGGGGGGAGGCCAGCCCCAGCATTTT. This translates into CASSRGGGQPQHF.

This rearrangement joins TRBV9 to TRBJ1-2; unclear D gene. CDR1 and CDR2 from the germline V gene are SGDLS and YYNGEE. This CDR3 has 13 amino acids. V was pared by 5 bases and J by 4 bases, with 12 bases between. CDR3 protein: CASRTSALYGYTF. Here the CDR3 DNA reads TGTGCCAGCAGGACTTCCGCTCTCTATGGCTACACCTTC.

This clonotype was detected ten times or more. The chain employs TRBV4-2 and TRBJ2-5; D ambiguous. V was shortened by 0 bases and J by 5 bases, with 10 bases between the two germline ends. This CDR3 has 14 amino acids. Looked up from germline, CDR1 is LGHNA and CDR2 is YNFKEQ. The CDR3 sequence is CASSQDGGPETQYF. CDR3 bases: TGTGCCAGCAGCCAAGATGGCGGACCGGAGACCCAGTACTTC.

This clonotype appeared many times. The rearrangement links TRBV6-6 to TRBJ1-2; D gene unclear. The CDR3 loop spans 13 amino acids. The germline CDR1 and CDR2 sequences are MNHNY and SVGAGI (reference sequence). V dropped 2 bases and J dropped 2 bases, with 6 bases sitting between them. The CDR3 DNA reads as TGTGCCAGCAGTTACGTGGGGAACTATGGCTACACCTTC. Its translation is CASSYVGNYGYTF.

This chain uses TRBV29-1 with TRBJ1-1; D remains ambiguous. The germline V gene encodes CDR1 SQVTM and CDR2 ANQGSEA. This CDR3 region has 13 residues. Trimming removed 6 bases from V and 5 bases from J, with 16 bases in between. The CDR3 protein is CSVATRQTTEAFF. The CDR3 DNA is TGCAGCGTCGCGACACGTCAGACTACTGAAGCTTTCTTT.

V and J are TRBV7-3 and TRBJ2-5; 7 nucleotides agree with TRBD1. V dropped 5 bases and J dropped 4; count of bases not matched to a gene: 4. Germline V lookup: CDR1 SGHTA, CDR2 FQGTGA. The CDR3 covers 13 residues. CDR3 sequence: CASSRGQLETQYF. CDR3 sequence (DNA): TGTGCCAGCAGCCGGGGACAGTTAGAGACCCAGTACTTC. Combining the CDR3 with reference TRBV7-3 and TRBJ2-5 gives the whole variable domain GAGVSQTPSNKVTEKGKYVELRCDPISGHTALYWYRQSLGQGPEFLIYFQGTGAADDSGLPNDRFFAVRPEGSVSTLKIQRTERGDSAVYLCASSRGQLETQYFGPGTRLLVL.

This clonotype has only a few counts. The chain is built from TRBV5-1 and TRBJ2-3; TRBD2 aligns across 7 bases. The CDR3 is 15 amino acids. Germline V gene sequence: CDR1 SGHRS, CDR2 YFSETQ. V was pared by 0 bases and J by 1 base, with 2 bases of the junction left unmatched. CDR3 nucleotides: TGCGCCAGCAGCTTGGTGAGCGGGGGCACAGATACGCAGTATTTT. It translates to CASSLVSGGTDTQYF.

With respect to this clonotype: A much bigger clone sits one base away, suggesting this may be a read error. This rearrangement joins TRBV6-1 to TRBJ1-2; no firm D call. The CDR3 is made up of 13 amino acids. Germline lookup yields CDR1 MNHNS and CDR2 SASEGT. The CDR3 nucleotides read TGTGCCAGCTCAAACGAGAGAATCTATGGCCACACCTTC. Amino acids: CASSNERIYGHTF.

This chain connects TRBV7-3 to TRBJ2-3, with 11 bases that match TRBD2. Trimming cost V 3 bases and J 8 bases; bases outside gene matches: 10. CDR1 and CDR2 (germline): SGHTA, FQGTGA. The CDR3 contains 16 residues. The chain's CDR3 is CASSFRPSGGLGTQYF. In DNA, the CDR3 is TGTGCCAGCAGCTTCCGGCCTAGCGGGGGGCTGGGTACGCAGTATTTT.

This clonotype showed up just a few times. This sequence joins TRBV5-4 and TRBJ2-7; D perhaps matches TRBD2 (5 bases). CDR1 and CDR2 (germline): SGHNT, YYREEE (reference sequence). V was trimmed by 4 bases and J by 6 bases, leaving 11 bases between them. The CDR3 spans 12 residues. The CDR3 here is CASSAPGFEQYV. In DNA, the CDR3 is TGTGCCAGCAGCGCCCCGGGATTCGAGCAGTACGTC.

The table lists this clonotype with a few counts. The CDR3 is CASSIARNTEAFF. The CDR3 coding sequence is TGTGCCAGTAGTATAGCCAGGAACACTGAAGCTTTCTTT. The V and J genes are TRBV19 and TRBJ1-1; D call uncertain. The CDR3 is 13 amino acids. Looked up from germline, CDR1 is LNHDA and CDR2 is SQIVND (reference sequence). The germline V and J ends were trimmed by 1 base and 1 base, with 4 bases remaining between them.

The chain uses TRBV5-1 and TRBJ1-1, with a tentative D call TRBD1 (5 bases). Germline V CDR1 and CDR2: SGHRS, YFSETQ. The CDR3 is made up of 14 amino acids. Trimming left V 1 base short and J 1 base short, with 8 bases between. DNA for the CDR3: TGCGCCAGCAGCTTGCCAGGGAGGAACACTGAAGCTTTCTTT. Its protein product is CASSLPGRNTEAFF.

This clonotype was recorded many times. The J gene is TRBJ2-3, the V gene TRBV3-1; D is unclear. V shed 0 bases and J shed 2 bases, with 12 bases lying between them. CDR1 and CDR2 (germline): LGHDT, YNNKEL (reference sequence). The CDR3 runs 16 residues. The DNA for the CDR3 is TGTGCCAGCAGCCAAGAGCCGGCAGACCACACAGATACGCAGTATTTT. It codes for CASSQEPADHTDTQYF.